Listed here are 24 T cell receptor beta chains from one sample, sequenced in a study of blood T cells in healthy people across ages (dated by TCRdb to the mid-2010s). Receptors were amplified or captured by 5' RACE. Sequenced using an Illumina HiSeq 2500. A second roughly 7 to 11 cycle PCR used a sample-barcoded 5' primer and a J-beta primer mix. TCRdb reran the public reads through fastp at Q25 and MiXCR, keeping productive beta chains. Duplicate CDR3 protein sequences are folded into a single record with the most common DNA and genes. This sample comprises 700,000 or so distinct CDR3 sequences, less than 45% of them detected only once. The ten largest account for 30% of the sample. The material sequenced was blood. These receptor sequences come from a man aged 80 or over in good health.

The rearrangement links TRBV7-3 to TRBJ2-3, with D tentatively TRBD2 (5 bases). V was trimmed by 5 bases and J by 1 base, leaving 13 bases between them. CDR1 SGHTA and CDR2 FQGTGA come from the germline V gene. The CDR3 length is 15 residues. The DNA of the CDR3 is TGTGCCAGCAGCCCAGCCGGGATCCGCACAGATACGCAGTATTTT. Its translation is CASSPAGIRTDTQYF.

The V gene is TRBV4-1, the J gene TRBJ2-1; 7 bases line up with TRBD1. Matching the DNA end better, TRBJ2-7 makes the J call doubtful. Germline values: CDR1 MGHRA, CDR2 YSYEKL. The CDR3 runs to 17 residues. CDR3 region: CASSQAPGQSSYNEQYF. The CDR3 DNA follows: TGCGCCAGCAGCCAAGCCCCGGGACAGAGCTCCTACAATGAGCAGTACTTC.

This clonotype appeared many times. The chain carries TRBV7-2 and TRBJ2-7; D tentatively reads TRBD1 or TRBD2 (5 bases each). This CDR3 is 16 amino acids long. Germline values: CDR1 SGHTA, CDR2 FQGNSA. V was clipped by 0 bases and J by 7 bases, with 19 bases between them. The CDR3 region has the DNA TGTGCCAGCAGCTTAGCGGGGCTAGCCTTAGGGCTGGAGCAGTACTTC. Translated, it gives CASSLAGLALGLEQYF.

This clonotype was recorded a few times. The rearrangement links TRBV4-3 to TRBJ2-5; the D is unclear. The CDR3 is 17 residues long. Trimming cost V 0 bases and J 3 bases, with 17 bases left between them. Germline-derived CDR1 and CDR2 are LGHNA and YSLEER. The chain's CDR3 is CASSQDLPSMGKETQYF. The DNA of the CDR3 is TGCGCCAGCAGCCAAGACCTACCCTCAATGGGAAAAGAGACCCAGTACTTC.

The sample holds many counts of this clonotype. This chain connects TRBV5-1 to TRBJ2-3, with D unresolved. Per germline, CDR1 SGHRS and CDR2 YFSETQ. V shed 0 bases and J shed 5 bases, with 4 bases lying between them. The CDR3 extends over 12 amino acids. This CDR3 reads CASSLEVDTQYF. CDR3 nucleotides: TGCGCCAGCAGCTTGGAGGTAGATACGCAGTATTTT. Full variable domain (outside the CDR3, taken from reference TRBV5-1 and TRBJ2-3): KAGVTQTPRYLIKTRGQQVTLSCSPISGHRSVSWYQQTPGQGLQFLFEYFSETQRNKGNFPGRFSGRQFSNSRSEMNVSTLELGDSALYLCASSLEVDTQYFGPGTRLTVL.

This clonotype was counted a few times. V and J are TRBV6-2 or TRBV6-3 and TRBJ2-1, with a tentative D call TRBD2 (5 bases). CDR3 length: 14 amino acids. V was shortened by 8 bases and J by 6 bases, with 17 bases between the two germline ends. Germline CDR1 reads MNHEY; CDR2 reads SVGEGT. CDR3 sequence reads: CASHLREQGNEQFF. The DNA of the CDR3 is TGTGCCAGCCACCTTCGGGAACAAGGCAATGAGCAGTTCTTC.

A few counts support this clonotype. The gene calls are TRBV10-1 and TRBJ1-2; 7 bases fit TRBD1. The V gene end was trimmed by 0 bases and the J gene end by 5 bases; junction bases not matched to a gene: 0. Germline CDR1 is WNHNN and CDR2 is SYGVQD (reference sequence). This CDR3 region has 13 residues. The DNA of the CDR3 is TGCGCCAGCAGTGAGTCGGGACAGTATGGCTACACCTTC. Amino acid sequence: CASSESGQYGYTF.

This rearrangement joins TRBV6-5 to TRBJ2-5, with no clear D. The germline gives CDR1 MNHEY, CDR2 SVGAGI. Trimming removed 6 bases at V and 3 bases at J, with 14 bases between. CDR3 length equals 14 residues. CDR3 in amino acids: CASRETVIEETQYF. In DNA form, the CDR3 reads TGTGCCAGCAGGGAGACGGTTATTGAAGAGACCCAGTACTTC.

The chain employs TRBV2 and TRBJ1-2; D is perhaps TRBD1 (6 bases). The ends were cut back, 9 bases at V and 7 bases at J, with 15 bases in the middle. There are 12 residues in the CDR3. Germline values: CDR1 SNHLY, CDR2 FYNNEI. In DNA, the CDR3 is TGTGCCAGGAAAACAGGGTTGGGTGGCTACACCTTC. This translates into CARKTGLGGYTF.

This chain uses TRBV29-1 with TRBJ1-2; 8 bases are a match to TRBD1. Germline CDR1 and CDR2: SQVTM and ANQGSEA. The CDR3 sequence is 13 residues long. V dropped 3 bases and J dropped 8; count of bases not matched to a gene: 8. The CDR3 DNA sequence: TGCAGCGTTGATGGTACAGGGGGAGGGGGCTACACCTTC. This gives the protein CSVDGTGGGGYTF.

The chain is built from TRBV12-3 or TRBV12-4 and TRBJ2-1; D uncertain. The DNA matches TRBJ2-7 better at its end, which makes the J call doubtful. CDR3 size: 15 residues. CDR3 sequence reads: CASSYGSSSYNEQYF. The DNA for the CDR3 is TGTGCCAGCAGTTACGGGTCAAGCTCCTACAATGAGCAGTACTTC.

This CDR3 reads CASSQDGLSYEQYF. CDR3 DNA sequence: TGCGCCAGCAGCCAAGACGGGCTCTCCTACGAGCAGTACTTC. The chain employs TRBV4-1 and TRBJ2-7; D gene uncertain. CDR1 MGHRA and CDR2 YSYEKL come from the germline V gene. Trimming removed 0 bases at V and 0 bases at J, with 6 bases between. This CDR3 is built from 14 residues.

The chain joins TRBV28 to TRBJ1-5, with 10 nucleotides matching TRBD1. The germline gives CDR1 MDHEN, CDR2 SYDVKM. CDR3 size: 15 residues. V was pared by 8 bases and J by 4 bases, with 8 bases of the junction left unmatched. The CDR3 coding sequence is TGTGCCAGCTTTGGACAGGGGGGAGGTAATCAGCCCCAGCATTTT. Its translation is CASFGQGGGNQPQHF.

The table lists this clonotype with a few counts. The rearrangement links TRBV5-1 to TRBJ2-3, with 7 bases that match TRBD1. With V trimmed by 5 bases and J by 0 bases, 6 bases remained unmatched. This CDR3 has 15 residues. Germline values: CDR1 SGHRS, CDR2 YFSETQ. The CDR3 sequence is CASSIQGLSTDTQYF. The CDR3, as DNA: TGCGCCAGCAGTATACAGGGGTTGAGCACAGATACGCAGTATTTT.

This clonotype was observed a handful of times. The chain uses TRBV2 and TRBJ2-3; 9 nucleotides agree with TRBD1. Germline V CDR1 and CDR2: SNHLY, FYNNEI. The length of the CDR3 is 14 residues. The V and J ends lost 7 bases and 4 bases, in that order; junction bases with no gene match: 6. In DNA, the CDR3 is TGTGCCAGCACCAAGGACAGGGGCCCAGATACGCAGTATTTT. Amino acids: CASTKDRGPDTQYF.

Ten or more counts support this clonotype. The chain combines TRBV18 with TRBJ2-7, with 7 bases identical to TRBD1. Per germline, CDR1 KGHSH and CDR2 LQKENI. This CDR3 is built from 12 residues. After removal of 4 bases from V and 4 bases from J, the junction contained 1 base not matched to a gene. DNA of the CDR3: TGTGCCAGCTCACTCAGGGGGTACGAGCAGTACTTC. Translation: CASSLRGYEQYF.

A few counts support this clonotype. This rearrangement joins TRBV3-1 to TRBJ2-7; D is possibly TRBD2 (6 bases). CDR1 LGHDT and CDR2 YNNKEL come from the germline V gene (reference sequence). Trimming cost V 5 bases and J 5 bases, with 22 bases left between them. This CDR3 region has 16 residues. In nucleotides, the CDR3 is TGTGCCAGCAGCTCTCGCGGAGGGCAATCCCTAAACGAGCAGTACTTC. Its translation: CASSSRGGQSLNEQYF.

The V gene is TRBV6-5, the J gene TRBJ2-4, with TRBD1 matching 9 bases. The assigned J gene may be wrong: the sequence end matches TRBJ2-7 better. The CDR3 extends over 16 amino acids. CDR1 is MNHEY, CDR2 SVGAGI, per germline. The CDR3 coding sequence is TGTGCCAGTAGGGGGGACAGGGCGAGTTCGTCCTACGAGCAGTACTTC. Protein: CASRGDRASSSYEQYF.

This clonotype was seen repeatedly, ten times or more. V is TRBV12-3 or TRBV12-4 and J is TRBJ2-7; D possibly corresponds to TRBD2 (5 bases). The V and J ends lost 7 bases and 3 bases respectively, with 10 bases between them. This CDR3 comprises 12 residues. CDR3 sequence reads: CASNIGDYEQYF. CDR3 nucleotides: TGTGCCAGCAACATCGGGGACTACGAGCAGTACTTC.

This clonotype has more than one count but fewer than ten. V usage is TRBV28 and J usage is TRBJ2-7, with D possibly matching TRBD2 (5 bases). CDR1 MDHEN and CDR2 SYDVKM come from the germline V gene. Trimming removed 5 bases from V and 0 bases from J, with 17 bases in between. This CDR3 is 16 amino acids long. CDR3 in DNA: TGTGCCAGCAGTCCCCAGGAGGCGGCCAGCTCCTACGAGCAGTACTTC. This sequence encodes CASSPQEAASSYEQYF.

This clonotype occurred a few times. This rearrangement joins TRBV12-3 or TRBV12-4 to TRBJ1-6; weak D call: TRBD1 (5 bases). Trimming removed 8 bases at V and 9 bases at J, with 11 bases between. There are 12 residues in the CDR3. The CDR3 is CASGTGASPLHF. The CDR3 coding sequence is TGTGCCAGCGGGACCGGGGCTTCACCCCTCCACTTT.

The V gene is TRBV28, the J gene TRBJ2-6; D gene uncertain. The CDR3 consists of 16 residues. Germline V CDR1 and CDR2: MDHEN, SYDVKM. V lost 4 bases and J lost 0, with 10 bases in between. Here the CDR3 DNA reads TGTGCCAGCAGTTCCGGACGGAACTCTGGGGCCAACGTCCTGACTTTC. Residues: CASSSGRNSGANVLTF.

Note on this clonotype: This may come from a read error, since a much larger clone is one base off. This chain uses TRBV4-2 with TRBJ2-4, with D perhaps matching TRBD1 or TRBD2 (5 bases each). Trimming cost V 4 bases and J 11 bases, with 24 bases left between them. CDR1 and CDR2 from the germline V gene are LGHNA and YNFKEQ. The CDR3 contains 16 residues. The CDR3 spells CASSRDPRTSTTFQYF. CDR3 DNA: TGTGCCAGCAGCCGGGACCCCAGGACTTCGACTACATTTCAGTACTTC.

The chain employs TRBV11-1 and TRBJ2-1, with D maybe TRBD2 (6 bases). This CDR3 region has 14 residues. Germline assignment: CDR1 SGHAT and CDR2 FQDESV (reference sequence). Between the trimmed V and J ends, which lost 2 bases and 5 bases, there was a span of 10 bases. DNA for the CDR3: TGTGCCAGCAGCTTATCGGTAGCGGACAATGAGCAGTTCTTC. Amino acids: CASSLSVADNEQFF.